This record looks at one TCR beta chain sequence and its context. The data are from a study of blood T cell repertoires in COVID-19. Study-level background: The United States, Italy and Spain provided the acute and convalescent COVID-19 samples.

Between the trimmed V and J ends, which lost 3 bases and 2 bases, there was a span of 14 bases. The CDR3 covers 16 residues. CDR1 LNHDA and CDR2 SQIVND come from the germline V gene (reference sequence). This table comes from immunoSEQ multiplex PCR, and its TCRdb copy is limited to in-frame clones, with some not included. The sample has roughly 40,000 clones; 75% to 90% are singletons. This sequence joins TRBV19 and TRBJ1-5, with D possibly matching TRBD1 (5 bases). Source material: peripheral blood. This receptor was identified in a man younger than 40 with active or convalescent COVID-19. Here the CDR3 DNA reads TGTGCCAGTAGTATTAGGGGTCGAGAGGGCAATCAGCCCCAGCATTTT. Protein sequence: CASSIRGREGNQPQHF.